This T cell receptor beta chain was obtained from a study of low-dose radiotherapy and immunotherapy resistance in tumors. Overall study: Members of Cohort 2 were treated with 1 Gy per fraction every two weeks; their total was 13 Gy over 26 weeks. Treatment consisted of nivolumab 240 mg every two weeks and ipilimumab 1 mg/kg every six weeks, given intravenously to patients.

The time point is: after trial treatment. Treatment denoted: LDRT plus nivolumab, ipilimumab, low-dose cyclophosphamide and aspirin (RACIN trial). The CDR3 length is 19 residues. Looked up from germline, CDR1 is SGHDN and CDR2 is FVKESK. TRAV- and TRBV-specific primers primed first-strand cDNA, covering alpha and beta chains. The authors amplified TCRs for 20 to 25 PCR cycles with a constant-region primer and a V-primer adapter. mRNA isolates were amplified via in vitro transcription. A single record per CDR3 protein comes from TCRdb applying MiXCR to the reads. The sample consists of around 58,000 distinct CDR3 sequences, 23% of them appearing once. As regards this clonotype: A read error may account for a junction end that differs from germline.

This clonotype was sampled from a male donor with prostate cancer. This chain joins TRBV14 and TRBJ2-7, with 10 bases fitting TRBD2. The specimen comprised PBMCs, sampled after low-dose radiotherapy plus immunotherapy. Here the CDR3 DNA reads TGTGCCAGCAGTCAAGGAGCGACTAGCGGGCCATTTACAGCCTACGAGCAGTACTTC. The encoded protein is CASSQGATSGPFTAYEQYF.